This T cell receptor (beta chain) was retrieved from a study of blood T cell repertoires in COVID-19. Study-level background: Samples representing acute and convalescent COVID-19 were sourced from the United States, Italy and Spain.

The Seattle patients, enrolled during active infection, were followed longitudinally. Germline trimming cut 4 bases from V and 3 bases from J; bases unmatched to any gene: 2. From germline, CDR1 is ENHRY and CDR2 SYGVKD. The CDR3 runs to 14 residues. Original handling: Nucleated cell counts were estimated from reference gene primer amplification. Repertoires were generated with immunoSEQ multiplex PCR, while TCRdb's copy carries only in-frame clones and drops some. V, J and clone size are taken as reported in that table, and D and trimming were inferred from the DNA itself. Found here are about 250,000 clones, 92% of them singletons; the top ten hold roughly 0.8%.

This receptor was taken from a man under 40 with COVID-19, enrolled during active disease. Material for sequencing was peripheral blood. This chain joins TRBV10-3 and TRBJ2-7; 11 bases match TRBD2. The CDR3 DNA reads as TGTGCCATCAGTGCACTAGCGGGGGACTACGAGCAGTACTTC. It is translated as CAISALAGDYEQYF.